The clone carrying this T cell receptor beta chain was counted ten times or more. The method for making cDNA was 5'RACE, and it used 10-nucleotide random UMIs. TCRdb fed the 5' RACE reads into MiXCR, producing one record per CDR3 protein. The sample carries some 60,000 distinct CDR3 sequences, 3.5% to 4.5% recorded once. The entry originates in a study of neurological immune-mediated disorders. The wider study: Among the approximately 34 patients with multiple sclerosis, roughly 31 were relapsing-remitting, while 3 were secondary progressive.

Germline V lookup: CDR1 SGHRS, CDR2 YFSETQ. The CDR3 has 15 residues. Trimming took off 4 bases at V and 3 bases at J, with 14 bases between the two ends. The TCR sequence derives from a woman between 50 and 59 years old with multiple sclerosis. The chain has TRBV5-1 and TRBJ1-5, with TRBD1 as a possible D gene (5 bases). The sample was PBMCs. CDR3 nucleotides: TGCGCCAGCAGCCGAGGGGAGGGTATCAATCAGCCCCAGCATTTT. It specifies CASSRGEGINQPQHF.